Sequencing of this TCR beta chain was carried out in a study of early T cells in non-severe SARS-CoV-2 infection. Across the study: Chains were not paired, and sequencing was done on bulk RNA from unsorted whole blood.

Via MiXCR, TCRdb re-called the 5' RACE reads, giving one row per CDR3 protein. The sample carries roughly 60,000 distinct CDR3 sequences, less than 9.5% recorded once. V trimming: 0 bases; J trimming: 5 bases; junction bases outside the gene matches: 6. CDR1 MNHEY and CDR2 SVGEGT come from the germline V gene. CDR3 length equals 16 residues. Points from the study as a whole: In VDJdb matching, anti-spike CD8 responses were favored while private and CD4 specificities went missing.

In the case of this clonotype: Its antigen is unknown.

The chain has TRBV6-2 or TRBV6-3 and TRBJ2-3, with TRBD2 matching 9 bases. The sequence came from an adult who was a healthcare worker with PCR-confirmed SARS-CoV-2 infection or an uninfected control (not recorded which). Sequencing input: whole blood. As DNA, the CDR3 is TGTGCCAGCAGTTACTCGCGGGAGGGCCGGGAAGATACGCAGTATTTT. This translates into CASSYSREGREDTQYF.